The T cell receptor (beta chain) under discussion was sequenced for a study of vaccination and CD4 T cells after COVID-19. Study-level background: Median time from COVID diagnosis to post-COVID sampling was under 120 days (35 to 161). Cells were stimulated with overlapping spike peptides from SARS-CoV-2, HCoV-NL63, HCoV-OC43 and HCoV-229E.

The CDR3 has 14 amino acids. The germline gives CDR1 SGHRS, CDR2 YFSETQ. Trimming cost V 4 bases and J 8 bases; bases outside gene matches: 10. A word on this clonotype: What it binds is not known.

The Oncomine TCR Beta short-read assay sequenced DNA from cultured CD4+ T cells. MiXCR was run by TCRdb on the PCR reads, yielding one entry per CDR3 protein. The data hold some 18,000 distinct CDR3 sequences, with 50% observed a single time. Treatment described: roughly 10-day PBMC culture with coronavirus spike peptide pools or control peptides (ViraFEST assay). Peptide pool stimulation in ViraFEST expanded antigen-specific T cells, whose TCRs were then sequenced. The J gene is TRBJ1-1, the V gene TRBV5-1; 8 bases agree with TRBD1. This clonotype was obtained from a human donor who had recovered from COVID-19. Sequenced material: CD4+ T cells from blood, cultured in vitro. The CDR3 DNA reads TGCGCCAGCAGCCTAGGGACAGGTGTCGGGGAAGCTTTCTTT. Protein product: CASSLGTGVGEAFF.